The present T cell receptor beta chain was sequenced within a study of molecular identifiers for immune sequencing clone quantification. Findings and caveats of the study: More than 850,000 naive cells reportedly did not prevent detection of spiked Jurkat TCR RNA from one cell.

Each CDR3 protein is one row after TCRdb ran MiXCR on the PCR reads. The sample carries 100,000 or so distinct CDR3 sequences, 21% recorded once. This clonotype was recorded many times. Its antigen is currently unknown. This CDR3 has 18 residues. Germline trimming cut 3 bases from V and 0 bases from J; bases unmatched to any gene: 12. Germline V gives CDR1 SNHLY, CDR2 FYNNEI. The TCR originated in a human donor in good health. Some libraries in this study had Jurkat cell RNA spiked in. Sequencing input: naive CD8+ T cells from blood, with Jurkat cell RNA spiked in. The subset was: FACS-sorted CD8+CD4-CCR7+CD45RA+ naive T cells. The chain recombines TRBV2 with TRBJ2-3, with TRBD1 matching 7 bases. The CDR3 protein is CASSDPRQGSSSTDTQYF. For the CDR3, the DNA is TGTGCCAGCAGTGACCCCCGACAGGGCTCGTCTAGCACAGATACGCAGTATTTT.